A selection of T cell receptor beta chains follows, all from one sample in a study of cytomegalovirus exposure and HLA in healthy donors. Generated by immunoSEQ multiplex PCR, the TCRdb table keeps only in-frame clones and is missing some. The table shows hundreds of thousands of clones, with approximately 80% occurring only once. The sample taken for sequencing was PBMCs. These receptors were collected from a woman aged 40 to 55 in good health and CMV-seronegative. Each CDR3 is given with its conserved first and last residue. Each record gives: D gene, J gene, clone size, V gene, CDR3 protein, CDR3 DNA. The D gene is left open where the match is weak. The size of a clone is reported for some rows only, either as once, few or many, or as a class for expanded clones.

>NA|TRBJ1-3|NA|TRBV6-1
CASSATQGSGNTIYF
TGTGCCAGCAGTGCGACACAGGGTTCGGGAAACACCATATATTTT
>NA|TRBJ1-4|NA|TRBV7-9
CASSLDRETEKLFF
TGTGCCAGCAGCTTAGACAGGGAAACCGAAAAACTGTTTTTT
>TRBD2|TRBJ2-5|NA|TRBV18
CASSPQEVAGETQYF
TGTGCCAGCTCACCACAGGAGGTAGCGGGAGAGACCCAGTACTTC
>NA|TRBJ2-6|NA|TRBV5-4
CASSLVGAISGANVLTF
TGTGCCAGCAGCTTGGTGGGCGCAATCTCTGGGGCCAACGTCCTGACTTTC
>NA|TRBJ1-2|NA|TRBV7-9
CASSPPFGGTDYTF
TGTGCCAGCAGCCCACCCTTCGGGGGAACAGACTACACCTTC
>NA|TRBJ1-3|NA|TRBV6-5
CASSPRGGNTIYF
TGTGCCAGCAGTCCCCGAGGTGGAAACACCATATATTTT
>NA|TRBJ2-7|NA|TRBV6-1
CASSRTTGAYEQYF
TGTGCCAGCAGTAGAACGACCGGGGCCTACGAGCAGTACTTC
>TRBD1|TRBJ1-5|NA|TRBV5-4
CASSTDRSNQPQHF
TGTGCCAGCAGCACGGACAGGTCAAATCAGCCCCAGCATTTT
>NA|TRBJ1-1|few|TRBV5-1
CASSLSQGSTEAFF
TGCGCCAGCAGCTTGAGTCAGGGGAGCACTGAAGCTTTCTTT
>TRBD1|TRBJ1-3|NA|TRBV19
CASTVPGQVLAGNTIYF
TGTGCCAGTACCGTCCCGGGACAGGTTTTGGCTGGAAACACCATATATTTT
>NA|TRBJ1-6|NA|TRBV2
CASRRTEESPLHF
TGTGCCAGCAGGAGGACAGAGGAGTCACCCCTCCACTTT
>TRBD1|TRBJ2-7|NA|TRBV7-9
CASSSGQGAYEQYF
TGTGCCAGCAGCTCCGGACAGGGGGCCTACGAGCAGTACTTC
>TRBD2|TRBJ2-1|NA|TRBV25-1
CASSDNPGGSYNEQFF
TGTGCCAGCAGTGACAATCCGGGGGGCTCCTACAATGAGCAGTTCTTC
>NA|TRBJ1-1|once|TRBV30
CAWSAVNTEAFF
TGTGCCTGGAGTGCAGTGAACACTGAAGCTTTCTTT
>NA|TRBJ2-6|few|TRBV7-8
CASSSPKGHGRSGANVLTF
TGTGCCAGCAGCTCCCCTAAGGGACACGGTCGTTCTGGGGCCAACGTCCTGACTTTC
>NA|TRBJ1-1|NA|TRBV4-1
CASSGGLNTEAFF
TGCGCCAGCAGTGGGGGCCTGAACACTGAAGCTTTCTTT
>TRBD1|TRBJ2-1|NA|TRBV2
CASRVPRTGSPYNEQFF
TGTGCCAGCAGAGTGCCGAGGACAGGGAGCCCCTACAATGAGCAGTTCTTC
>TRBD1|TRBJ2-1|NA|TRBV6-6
CASSGRQGAGRDEQFF
TGTGCCAGCAGTGGTAGACAGGGGGCGGGGAGAGATGAGCAGTTCTTC
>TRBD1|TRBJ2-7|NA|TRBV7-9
CASSLLNGRGNEQYF
TGTGCCAGCAGCTTGCTTAACGGCAGGGGGAACGAGCAGTACTTC
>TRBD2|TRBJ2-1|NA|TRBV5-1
CASSFSGGSYNEQFF
TGCGCCAGCAGCTTTTCGGGGGGGTCCTACAATGAGCAGTTCTTC
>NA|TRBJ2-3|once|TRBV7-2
CASTQASDTQYF
TGTGCCAGCACCCAAGCATCCGATACGCAGTATTTT
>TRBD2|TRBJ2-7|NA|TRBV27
CASSSSPGLAGEQYF
TGTGCCAGCAGTTCCTCCCCGGGACTAGCAGGCGAGCAGTACTTC
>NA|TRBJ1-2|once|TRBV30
CAWSATGRAMYGHTF
TGTGCCTGGAGTGCAACAGGCAGGGCGATGTATGGCCACACCTTC
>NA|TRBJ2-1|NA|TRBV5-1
CASSEANEQFF
TGCGCCAGCAGCGAGGCCAATGAGCAGTTCTTC
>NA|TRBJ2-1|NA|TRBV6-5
CASSYSSNEQFF
TGTGCCAGCAGTTACTCGAGCAATGAGCAGTTCTTC
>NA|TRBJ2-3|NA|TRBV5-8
CASSLRDSFTDTQYF
TGTGCCAGCAGCTTAAGAGATTCCTTCACAGATACGCAGTATTTT
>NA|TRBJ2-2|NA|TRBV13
CASSPRYTGELFF
TGTGCCAGCAGCCCCAGGTACACCGGGGAGCTGTTTTTT
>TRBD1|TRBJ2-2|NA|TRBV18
CASSPLSGGETGELFF
TGTGCCAGCTCACCACTTTCAGGGGGCGAGACCGGGGAGCTGTTTTTT
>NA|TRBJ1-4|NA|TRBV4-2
CASSQEGATNEKLFF
TGTGCCAGCAGCCAAGAGGGAGCAACTAATGAAAAACTGTTTTTT
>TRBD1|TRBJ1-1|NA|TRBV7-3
CASSLTGLNTEAFF
TGTGCCAGCAGCTTGACAGGGTTGAACACTGAAGCTTTCTTT
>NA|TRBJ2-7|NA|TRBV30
CAWSLGGYEQYF
TGTGCCTGGAGTTTAGGGGGATACGAGCAGTACTTC
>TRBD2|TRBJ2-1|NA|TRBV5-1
CASSLIVGGAYNEQFF
TGCGCCAGCAGCTTAATAGTCGGGGGGGCCTACAATGAGCAGTTCTTC
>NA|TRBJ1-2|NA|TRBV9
CASSAIQGSHGYTF
TGTGCCAGCAGCGCAATACAGGGATCTCATGGCTACACCTTC
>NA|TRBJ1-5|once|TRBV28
CASSYPGGIDNQPQHF
TGTGCCAGCAGTTACCCTGGGGGGATTGACAATCAGCCCCAGCATTTT
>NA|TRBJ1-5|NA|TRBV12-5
CASGLASNQPQHF
TGTGCTAGTGGTTTGGCCTCCAATCAGCCCCAGCATTTT
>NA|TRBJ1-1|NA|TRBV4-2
CASSQDRGNTEAFF
TGTGCCAGCAGCCAAGATCGGGGGAACACTGAAGCTTTCTTT